The clone carrying this T cell receptor beta chain was detected only once. These data belong to a study of blood T cell repertoires in COVID-19. Background on the study: There were acute and convalescent COVID-19 samples, and they came from the United States, Italy and Spain. In each case, the material was cDNA or gDNA derived from T cells, B-cell-depleted T cells, or PBMCs.

Deletions cut 10 bases from V and 1 base from J, with 13 bases between. The CDR3 is 13 residues long. The germline V gene has CDR1 SNHLY and CDR2 FYNNEI. Authors' methods: It was from reference gene primer amplification that nucleated cell counts were estimated. Produced via immunoSEQ multiplex PCR; TCRdb's table is partial and in-frame only. That table supplies the V and J calls and clone size; D and trimming were determined from the DNA. Among under 90,000 clones listed, around 90% were seen once. The material sequenced was peripheral blood. The chain links TRBV2 to TRBJ1-1, with D unresolved. The TCR originated in a man aged 55 to 69 with acute or convalescent COVID-19. This CDR3 is CATGVAENTEAFF. CDR3 nucleotides: TGTGCCACCGGGGTGGCAGAGAACACTGAAGCTTTCTTT.